Each of the 8 T cell receptor beta chains below was sequenced from the same sample in a study of blood T cell repertoires in COVID-19 (dated by TCRdb to about 2020). The library was prepared using the immunoSEQ multiplex PCR assay. Held by TCRdb, this immuneACCESS table contains in-frame sequences only and omits some clones. Under half of the omission traces to an unresolved V gene where checked; the cause of the rest is unknown. A total of about 40,000 clones appear in this sample, approximately 91% of them only once. The top ten hold approximately 0.37% of the sample. Material: peripheral blood. The receptors stem from a human donor in a cohort sampled during active COVID-19.

Note on this clone: At one end the junction does not follow the germline gene, possibly because of a read error. The chain is built from TRBV10-1 and TRBJ1-2; 7 nucleotides agree with TRBD1. Per germline, CDR1 WNHNN and CDR2 SYGVQD (reference sequence). The CDR3 sequence is 13 residues long. The CDR3 DNA sequence: TGCGCCAGCAGTGATACGACAGGGCTACTTCTGTCTTTC. It yields the protein CASSDTTGLLLSF.

The chain employs TRBV29-1 and TRBJ2-7; D possibly corresponds to TRBD2 (7 bases). The CDR3 runs 13 residues. Germline V gives CDR1 SQVTM, CDR2 ANQGSEA. Trimming removed 8 bases at V and 4 bases at J, with 18 bases between. CDR3 coding DNA: TGCAGCTTCCTAAGGGGGGGGAGTTACGAGCAGTACTTC. Amino acid sequence: CSFLRGGSYEQYF.

The chain is built from TRBV12-3 or TRBV12-4 and TRBJ1-2, with 8 bases fitting TRBD1. Trimming at V came to 3 bases and at J to 8 bases, leaving 5 bases not matched to a gene. CDR3 length: 13 amino acids. The CDR3 region has the DNA TGTGCCAGCAGTTTTCGGACAGGGCCCGGCTACACCTTC. Protein product: CASSFRTGPGYTF.

The chain recombines TRBV19 with TRBJ1-1; D ambiguous. V was trimmed by 3 bases and J by 1 base, leaving 9 bases between them. The germline CDR1 and CDR2 sequences are LNHDA and SQIVND (reference sequence). The CDR3 has 14 residues. In nucleotides, the CDR3 is TGTGCCAGTAGTATCGCGACACCGAACACTGAAGCTTTCTTT. It is translated as CASSIATPNTEAFF.

This chain uses TRBV6-2 or TRBV6-3 with TRBJ1-2, with 9 bases fitting TRBD1. The CDR3 contains 16 residues. The V gene's germline CDR1 is MNHEY and CDR2 SVGEGT. Germline trimming cut 1 base from V and 3 bases from J; bases unmatched to any gene: 6. The CDR3 DNA sequence: TGTGCCAGCAGTTACTTTCTACAGGGGGCAGACTATGGCTACACCTTC. Its translation is CASSYFLQGADYGYTF.

The count of this clone is one. This sequence joins TRBV11-2 and TRBJ2-7, with D possibly being TRBD1 (5 bases). V was cut by 0 bases and J by 2 bases, with 14 bases left in between. This CDR3 is 16 amino acids long. Germline loops: CDR1 SGHAT, CDR2 FQNNGV. CDR3 region: CASSLDSTGQAYEQYF. CDR3 DNA sequence: TGTGCCAGCAGCTTAGATTCTACCGGACAAGCCTACGAGCAGTACTTC.

The rearrangement uses TRBV4-3 and TRBJ2-7; a possible D gene is TRBD1 (6 bases). CDR1 is LGHNA and CDR2 is YSLEER in the germline V gene. Trimming stripped 1 base from V and 6 bases from J, with 16 bases between. CDR3 size: 15 residues. The CDR3: CASSQAAGARIEQYF. CDR3 coding DNA: TGCGCCAGCAGCCAAGCGGCAGGGGCGCGGATCGAGCAGTACTTC.

This rearrangement joins TRBV6-1 to TRBJ1-1; D possibly corresponds to TRBD1 (6 bases). The CDR3 has 16 amino acids. Germline CDR1 MNHNS, CDR2 SASEGT. V was clipped by 4 bases and J by 1 base, with 16 bases between them. CDR3 nucleotide sequence: TGTGCCAGCAGTGGAGGGTGGGGGCAGAAGAACACTGAAGCTTTCTTT. Translating gives CASSGGWGQKNTEAFF.